The TCR beta chain under discussion was sequenced for a study of cytomegalovirus exposure and HLA in healthy donors. As for the study in general: The 95 to 150 validation repertoires used a platform that matched the one used for the 500 to 700 first-cohort repertoires, as a later analysis reported.

Profiled with immunoSEQ multiplex PCR; TCRdb holds only in-frame clones, not every one. This table has over 60,000 clones, around 96% appearing once. CDR1 and CDR2 (germline): SGHAT, FQDESV (reference sequence). The CDR3 runs 12 residues. V was shortened by 2 bases and J by 3 bases, with 5 bases between the two germline ends. Overall study findings and caveats: The majority of TCR sequences were rare, yet some public TCRs appeared in many donors. It was fewer than 200 TCR beta chains that were listed as cytomegalovirus-associated.

Details on this clone: What it binds is not known.

These donors were members of the roughly 110-subject validation cohort, a group separate from the roughly 670-subject first cohort. Sequencing used PBMCs. The chain links TRBV11-1 to TRBJ2-7; unclear D gene. The sequence was collected from a man aged 18 to 35 in good health and CMV-seronegative. The CDR3 loop reads CASSLSVYEQYF. The DNA for the CDR3 is TGTGCCAGCAGCTTATCAGTCTACGAGCAGTACTTC.